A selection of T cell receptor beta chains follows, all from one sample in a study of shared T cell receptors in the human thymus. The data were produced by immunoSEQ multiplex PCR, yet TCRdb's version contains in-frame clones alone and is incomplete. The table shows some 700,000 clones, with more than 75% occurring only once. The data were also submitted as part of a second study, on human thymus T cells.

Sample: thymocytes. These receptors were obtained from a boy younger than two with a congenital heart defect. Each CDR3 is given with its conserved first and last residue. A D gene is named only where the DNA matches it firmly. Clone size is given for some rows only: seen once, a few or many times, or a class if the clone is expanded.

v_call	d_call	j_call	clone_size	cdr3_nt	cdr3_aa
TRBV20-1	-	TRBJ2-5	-	TGCAGTGAATGGCAGCGAGAGACCCAGTACTTC	CSEWQRETQYF
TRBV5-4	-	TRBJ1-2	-	TGTGCCAGCAGCCTGACAGGAGTCAGCTGCTATGGCTACACCTTC	CASSLTGVSCYGYTF
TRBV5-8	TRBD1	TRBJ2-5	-	TGTGCCAGCAGCGCTGATACAGGGGGCGAAGAGACCCAGTACTTC	CASSADTGGEETQYF
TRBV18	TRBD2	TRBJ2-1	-	TGTGCCAGCTCACAAAGGCGGGAGAGCACGTACAATGAGCAGTTCTTC	CASSQRRESTYNEQFF
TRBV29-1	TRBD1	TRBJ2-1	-	TGCAGCGTTGCGGCCCGGGACAGGGGGAATGAGCAGTTCTTC	CSVAARDRGNEQFF
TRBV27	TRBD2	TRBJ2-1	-	TGTGCCAGCAATCCCGGCGGGCTAGCGGACTCCGGGGAGCAGTTCTTC	CASNPGGLADSGEQFF
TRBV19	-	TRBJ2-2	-	TGTGCCAGTAGTATTCCAACGGGGTTCACCGGGGAGCTGTTTTTT	CASSIPTGFTGELFF
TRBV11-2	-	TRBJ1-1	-	TGTGCCAGCAGCTTACTTAAGTCGGGACACGAGAACACTGAAGCTTTCTTT	CASSLLKSGHENTEAFF
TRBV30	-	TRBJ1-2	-	TGTGCCTGGAGTTCGGGGGTTCGTGGCTACACCTTC	CAWSSGVRGYTF
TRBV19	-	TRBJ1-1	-	TGTGCCAGTAAGTGGGCAACGAACACTGAAGCTTTCTTT	CASKWATNTEAFF
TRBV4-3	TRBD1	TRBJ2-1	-	TGCGCCAGCAGCCAAGACACGACAGGGGGCATCTACAATGAGCAGTTCTTC	CASSQDTTGGIYNEQFF
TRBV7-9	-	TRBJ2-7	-	TGTGCCAGCAGCTCAGGCCCTAGCGCGCCGGCCTACTACGAGCAGTACTTC	CASSSGPSAPAYYEQYF
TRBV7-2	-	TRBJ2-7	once	TGTGCCAGCAGCTTAACATACGAGCAGTACTTC	CASSLTYEQYF
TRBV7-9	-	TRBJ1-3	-	TGTGCCAGCAGCTTAGTTGAGCAGGGTTACTCTGGAAACACCATATATTTT	CASSLVEQGYSGNTIYF
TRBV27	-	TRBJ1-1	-	TGTGCCAGCAGTCCCAGGGTTGTGAACACTGAAGCTTTCTTT	CASSPRVVNTEAFF
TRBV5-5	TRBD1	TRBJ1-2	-	TGTGCCAGCAGCTTGGGAGAACAGGGGCCAAGGTTGGGCTACACCTTC	CASSLGEQGPRLGYTF
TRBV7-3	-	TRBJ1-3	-	TGTGCCAGCAGCTTAGGAGGGGAAAAGGAGGGAAGCACCATATATTTT	CASSLGGEKEGSTIYF
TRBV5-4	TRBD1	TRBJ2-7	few	TGTGCCAGCAGCGGAGGACAGGGACCCTACGAGCAGTACTTC	CASSGGQGPYEQYF
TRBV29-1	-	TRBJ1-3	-	TGCAGCGTTGAAGGACTTCGAAACACCATATATTTT	CSVEGLRNTIYF
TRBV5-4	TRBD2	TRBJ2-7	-	TGTGCCAGCAGCTCCGGGACTAGCGGCCCCTACGAGCAGTACTTC	CASSSGTSGPYEQYF
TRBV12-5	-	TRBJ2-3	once	TGTGCTAGTGGTTTGGTAACCGGGACACCGCTGCCAGATACGCAGTATTTT	CASGLVTGTPLPDTQYF
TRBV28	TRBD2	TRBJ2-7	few	TGTGCCAGCAGTTTAAGCCCTACTAGCGGATCCTACGAGCAGTACTTC	CASSLSPTSGSYEQYF
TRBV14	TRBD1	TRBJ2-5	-	TGTGCCAGCAGCCAACCCGGACAGGCTCCTAGCCCGGAGACCCAGTACTTC	CASSQPGQAPSPETQYF
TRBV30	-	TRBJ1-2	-	TGTGCCTGGAGTGTCCAGGCGAAGGTCACCTTC	CAWSVQAKVTF
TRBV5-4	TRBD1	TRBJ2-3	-	TGTGCCAGCAGCTTGGCCGGCCGTTGGGACAGGGGTTCTAGCACAGATACGCAGTATTTT	CASSLAGRWDRGSSTDTQYF
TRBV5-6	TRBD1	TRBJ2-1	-	TGTGCCAGCAGCGGCCGGGACAGGGACAATGAGCAGTTCTTC	CASSGRDRDNEQFF
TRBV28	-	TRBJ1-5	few	TGTGCCAGCAGTCCAGGGGTAGGGCAGCCCCAGCATTTT	CASSPGVGQPQHF
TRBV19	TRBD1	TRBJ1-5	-	TGTGCCAGTAGTAGGAGGACAGGGGGATTAAATCAGCCCCAGCATTTT	CASSRRTGGLNQPQHF
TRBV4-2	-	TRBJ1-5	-	TGTGCCAGCAGCCACCTGGAGGGACAGCCCCAGCATTTT	CASSHLEGQPQHF
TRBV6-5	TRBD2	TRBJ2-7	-	TGTGCCAGCAGCCCAAGGACTAGCGGGAACTACGAGCAGTACTTC	CASSPRTSGNYEQYF
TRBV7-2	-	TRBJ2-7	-	TGTGCCAGCAGCTTAATGCCCCGGCGGGTAACCTACGAGCAGTACTTC	CASSLMPRRVTYEQYF
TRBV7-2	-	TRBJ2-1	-	TGTGCCAGCAGCTTGGTGCTAGGAGATGAGCAGTTCTTC	CASSLVLGDEQFF
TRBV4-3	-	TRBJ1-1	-	TGCGCCAGCAGCCAAGATATGGGGGCTCTGAACACTGAAGCTTTCTTT	CASSQDMGALNTEAFF
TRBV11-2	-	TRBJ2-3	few	TGTGCCAGCAGCTCAGTCCCGTATTGGAGCACAGATACGCAGTATTTT	CASSSVPYWSTDTQYF
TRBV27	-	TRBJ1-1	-	TGTGCCAGCGGATGGGGCAGCCAAGCTTTCTTT	CASGWGSQAFF